A selection of T cell receptor beta chains follows, all from one sample in a study of shared clonotypes between healthy human individuals. The repertoire was sequenced with immunoSEQ multiplex PCR; TCRdb's copy has only in-frame clones and lacks some. The table has about 2,500,000 clones, more than 90% seen once. The sample taken for sequencing was naive CD4+ T cells sorted from blood. The receptors here all came from a man aged 18 to 35 in good health. The CDR3 runs from the conserved cysteine through the conserved F or W. The D gene is left open where the match is weak. Only some rows state a clone size, as once, few, many or a class for expanded clones.

>.|TRBD1|TRBV25-1|TRBJ1-1
TGTGCCAGCAGGGATACAGGGGGCAGGGCTGAAGCTTTCTTT
CASRDTGGRAEAFF
>.|.|TRBV5-1|TRBJ1-5
TGCGCCAGCAGCTTGGCCACCCAGAGCAATCAGCCCCAGCATTTT
CASSLATQSNQPQHF
>.|TRBD1|TRBV5-1|TRBJ2-3
TGCGCCAGCAGCTTGGGGGACAGGGGCACAGATACGCAGTATTTT
CASSLGDRGTDTQYF
>.|.|TRBV7-2|TRBJ1-1
TGTGCCAGCAGCTTACCCGAGACAGGGAACACTGAAGCTTTCTTT
CASSLPETGNTEAFF
>.|TRBD1|TRBV5-1|TRBJ2-5
TGCGCCAGCAGCCCGCTGGGACAGGGGGGCGAGACCCAGTACTTC
CASSPLGQGGETQYF
>.|.|TRBV19|TRBJ2-6
TGTGCCAGTAGTACCTCCGTTTCTGGGGCCAACGTCCTGACTTTC
CASSTSVSGANVLTF
>.|.|TRBV6-6|TRBJ1-2
TGTGCCAGCAGTTACCCAAGGACAGCTCTCGATGGCTACACCTTC
CASSYPRTALDGYTF
>.|.|TRBV10-2|TRBJ1-4
TGCGCCAGCAGTGAGCCGGCTAATGAAAAACTGTTTTTT
CASSEPANEKLFF
>.|TRBD1|TRBV10-3|TRBJ1-1
TGTGCCGTCGGACAGGGCGGTACTGAAGCTTTCTTT
CAVGQGGTEAFF
>.|.|TRBV6-5|TRBJ1-1
TGTGCCAGCAGCTCAGCTGGATCTGAAGCTTTCTTT
CASSSAGSEAFF
>.|.|TRBV6-5|TRBJ2-7
TGTGCCAGCAGTTACTCCCAGTCTACAAGCTCCTACGAGCAGTACTTC
CASSYSQSTSSYEQYF
>.|.|TRBV19|TRBJ2-2
TGTGCCAGTAAAATAACGAACACCGGGGAGCTGTTTTTT
CASKITNTGELFF
>.|.|TRBV2|TRBJ1-2
TGTGCCAGCCTGTTGGGAGTCTATGGCTACACCTTC
CASLLGVYGYTF
>.|TRBD1|TRBV6-1|TRBJ1-1
TGTGCCAGCAGTCCCGTCAGGGGGTACACTGAAGCTTTCTTT
CASSPVRGYTEAFF
>.|.|TRBV5-1|TRBJ1-6
TGCGCCAGCAGCGAAGATGGACAGCATAATTCACCCCTCCACTTT
CASSEDGQHNSPLHF
>.|.|TRBV14|TRBJ2-7
TGTGCCAGCAGCCGGGGTCGGAGCGAGCAGTACTTC
CASSRGRSEQYF
>.|.|TRBV5-1|TRBJ2-3
TGCGCCAGCAGTTGGAGTCGCACAGATACGCAGTATTTT
CASSWSRTDTQYF
>.|.|TRBV6-1|TRBJ1-5
TGTGCCAGCGCCTCATTGATTCAGCCCCAGCATTTT
CASASLIQPQHF
>.|.|TRBV6-5|TRBJ1-3
TGTGCCAGCAGTTACGGCAGGGCCGGAAACACCATATATTTT
CASSYGRAGNTIYF
>.|.|TRBV7-2|TRBJ1-4
TGTGCCAGCAGCCGAGACCATGGAGAAAAACTGTTTTTT
CASSRDHGEKLFF
>.|.|TRBV15|TRBJ1-1
TGTGCCACCAGGGACACAATGAACACTGAAGCTTTCTTT
CATRDTMNTEAFF
>once|.|TRBV30|TRBJ2-5
TGTGCCTGGAGTGCCATCAATTGGTACCAAGAGACCCAGTACTTC
CAWSAINWYQETQYF
>.|.|TRBV5-1|TRBJ2-3
TGCGCCAGCAGCTCCGAGCCCTACTGGACAGATACGCAGTATTTT
CASSSEPYWTDTQYF
>.|.|TRBV5-8|TRBJ1-6
TGTGCCAGCAGCTTCTATAATTCACCCCTCCACTTT
CASSFYNSPLHF
>.|.|TRBV10-3|TRBJ1-1
TGTGCCATCAGAGAACAGAACATGAACACTGAAGCTTTCTTT
CAIREQNMNTEAFF
>.|TRBD2|TRBV7-3|TRBJ2-3
TGTGCCAGCAGCTTAGCGGGGGAGTCAGATACGCAGTATTTT
CASSLAGESDTQYF
>once|.|TRBV5-1|TRBJ1-6
TGCGCCAGCAGCTTGGCGAGGCCGCGGTCACCCCTCCACTTT
CASSLARPRSPLHF
>.|TRBD2|TRBV2|TRBJ2-5
TGTGCCAGCAAAGGGGAGGGACCTGAGACCCAGTACTTC
CASKGEGPETQYF
>few|TRBD1|TRBV29-1|TRBJ1-1
TGCAGCGTTGTCCCACAGGGGACGAACACTGAAGCTTTCTTT
CSVVPQGTNTEAFF
>.|.|TRBV5-1|TRBJ2-3
TGCGCCAGCAGCTTTGGAAACGCCAACACAGATACGCAGTATTTT
CASSFGNANTDTQYF
>.|.|TRBV29-1|TRBJ2-7
TGCAGCGTTGAAAAGGAGGGGGCTTTGTTCGAGCAGTACTTC
CSVEKEGALFEQYF
>.|TRBD1|TRBV6-1|TRBJ1-1
TGTGCCAGCGTAGGGGGCATGAACACTGAAGCTTTCTTT
CASVGGMNTEAFF
>.|TRBD1|TRBV2|TRBJ2-3
TGTGCCAGCAGTGATAGGGACAGCAAGGCAGATACGCAGTATTTT
CASSDRDSKADTQYF
>once|.|TRBV14|TRBJ2-5
TGTGCCAGCAGCAAAGATTTGGGGCGGATCCAAGAGACCCAGTACTTC
CASSKDLGRIQETQYF
>.|.|TRBV27|TRBJ2-1
TGTGCCAGCAGCCGTGACCCCGGCGCCTACAATGAGCAGTTCTTC
CASSRDPGAYNEQFF
>.|.|TRBV5-1|TRBJ2-5
TGCGCCAGCAGCTTGTTTTTGTCTCAAGAGACCCAGTACTTC
CASSLFLSQETQYF
>few|.|TRBV29-1|TRBJ1-1
TGCAGCGGTCGTAGGGACATGAACACTGAAGCTTTCTTT
CSGRRDMNTEAFF
>.|.|TRBV5-1|TRBJ2-1
TGCGCCAGCAGCTTGGCCGGGGCAGGTAGTGATGAGCAGTTCTTC
CASSLAGAGSDEQFF
>.|.|TRBV10-1|TRBJ2-7
TGCGCCAGCAGTGAGAGTGGCAGCTCGGTATCCTACGAGCAGTACTTC
CASSESGSSVSYEQYF